Each of the 21 T cell receptor beta chains below was sequenced from the same sample in a study of response to subunit inactivated influenza vaccine. TCRdb used MiXCR to reprocess the RT-PCR reads, holding one entry per CDR3 protein. Of roughly 160,000 distinct CDR3 sequences in the sample, under 13% were seen once. The sequencing here drew on non-naive T cells sorted from PBMCs, taken more than 35 days after vaccination. The receptors derive from a man aged 50-60 years who received an inactivated influenza vaccine.

This rearrangement joins TRBV20-1 to TRBJ2-4, with 9 bases matching TRBD2. The CDR3 loop spans 15 amino acids. The junction had 12 bases not matched to a gene; V was cut back by 3 bases and J by 9 bases. Germline V gene data show CDR1 as DFQATT and CDR2 as SNEGSKA (reference sequence). CDR3 nucleotides: TGCAGTGCTAGTATTCCTAGCGGGATTATAGGCATTCAGTACTTC. Its protein product is CSASIPSGIIGIQYF.

This clonotype has a count of ten or more. The V and J genes are TRBV7-3 and TRBJ2-5, with a possible D match to TRBD2 (5 bases). The CDR3 extends over 13 amino acids. V gave up 4 bases and J gave up 4 bases, with 10 bases separating them. From germline, CDR1 is SGHTA and CDR2 FQGTGA. In DNA form, the CDR3 reads TGTGCCAGCAGCTCCCGGGGTGGAGAGACCCAGTACTTC. This sequence encodes CASSSRGGETQYF.

This clonotype was seen more than once but under ten times. The chain employs TRBV10-3 and TRBJ2-7, with D possibly TRBD1 on 6 matching bases. Deletions cut 0 bases from V and 5 bases from J, with 11 bases between. The CDR3 spans 14 residues. Germline values: CDR1 ENHRY, CDR2 SYGVKD. The CDR3 nucleotides read TGTGCCATCAGTGAGTCAGGGGACAACCACGAGCAGTACTTC. The encoded protein is CAISESGDNHEQYF.

This clonotype came up many times. This chain joins TRBV20-1 and TRBJ2-3; 9 bases match TRBD2. The CDR3 has 16 amino acids. Germline V gene lookup returns CDR1 DFQATT and CDR2 SNEGSKA (reference sequence). V gave up 0 bases and J gave up 8 bases; unmatched junction bases: 12. The CDR3 loop reads CSARDRAGGLYSTQYF. The CDR3 DNA follows: TGCAGTGCTAGAGATAGGGCGGGAGGGCTGTACAGTACGCAGTATTTT.

By share of the sample, this clonotype is medium-sized. The V and J genes are TRBV5-1 and TRBJ2-7; D gene uncertain. V lost 0 bases and J 0 bases, leaving 10 bases between the germline ends. The CDR3 contains 15 residues. Germline V gene lookup returns CDR1 SGHRS and CDR2 YFSETQ. As DNA, the CDR3 is TGCGCCAGCAGCTTGGGTGTTAGCAGCTCCTACGAGCAGTACTTC. Its translation is CASSLGVSSSYEQYF.

J is TRBJ2-7 and V is TRBV18, with TRBD2 as a possible D gene (5 bases). The ends were cut back, 1 base at V and 2 bases at J, with 6 bases in the middle. CDR1 KGHSH and CDR2 LQKENI come from the germline V gene. The CDR3 totals 13 residues. CDR3 bases: TGTGCCAGCTCACCACAGACTACCTACGAGCAGTACTTC. Amino acid sequence: CASSPQTTYEQYF.

On this clonotype: Being one base from a much bigger clone, this may be a read error. As the CDR3 is not closed by the conserved phenylalanine or tryptophan, this likely results from a read error. This rearrangement joins TRBV6-2 or TRBV6-3 to TRBJ2-3, with D hard to call. Germline V gives CDR1 MNHEY, CDR2 SVGEGT. The ends were cut back, 5 bases at V and 2 bases at J, with 2 bases in the middle. CDR3 length: 11 residues. In DNA, the CDR3 is TGTGCCAGCAGTGACACAGATACGCAGTATTTA. Its translation is CASSDTDTQYL.

CDR3: CASSIGGTPYEQYF. DNA of the CDR3: TGTGCCAGCAGCATCGGCGGCACCCCCTACGAGCAGTACTTC. V usage is TRBV11-3 and J usage is TRBJ2-7; D uncertain. V was clipped by 5 bases and J by 2 bases, with 13 bases between them. The length of the CDR3 is 14 residues. Germline loops: CDR1 SGHNT, CDR2 YENEEA. The variable domain in full, with the rest retrieved from reference TRBV11-3 and TRBJ2-7, is EAGVVQSPRYKIIEKKQPVAFWCNPISGHNTLYWYLQNLGQGPELLIRYENEEAVDDSQLPKDRFSAERLKGVDSTLKIQPAELGDSAVYLCASSIGGTPYEQYFGPGTRLTVT.

The chain couples TRBV6-2 or TRBV6-3 to TRBJ2-3; tentative D call: TRBD1 (6 bases). V dropped 6 bases and J dropped 0 bases, with 13 bases sitting between them. This CDR3 contains 15 residues. Germline-derived CDR1 and CDR2 are MNHEY and SVGEGT. The CDR3 sequence is CASSRGTTSTDTQYF. The CDR3, as DNA: TGTGCCAGCAGCCGAGGGACAACTAGCACAGATACGCAGTATTTT.

This clonotype appeared many times. The J gene is TRBJ2-2, the V gene TRBV12-3 or TRBV12-4; D is uncertain. The length of the CDR3 is 13 residues. Trimming pared 7 bases from V and 1 base from J, leaving 7 bases between. CDR3 residues: CASTWWNTGELFF. The CDR3 coding sequence is TGTGCCAGCACATGGTGGAACACCGGGGAGCTGTTTTTT.

This clonotype was detected ten times or more. J is TRBJ2-2 and V is TRBV12-3 or TRBV12-4; D call uncertain. V gave up 6 bases and J gave up 5 bases, with 4 bases separating them. The length of the CDR3 is 11 residues. CDR3 protein: CASRETGELFF. Here the CDR3 DNA reads TGTGCCAGCAGAGAGACCGGGGAGCTGTTTTTT.

The chain carries TRBV29-1 and TRBJ1-2; D remains unclear. CDR1 and CDR2 (germline): SQVTM, ANQGSEA. Trimming removed 3 bases from V and 6 bases from J, with 11 bases in between. This CDR3 comprises 12 residues. The chain's CDR3 is CSVDSGYNGYTF. CDR3 nucleotide sequence: TGCAGCGTTGATTCGGGGTACAATGGCTACACCTTC.

This clonotype has only a few counts. The chain links TRBV12-2 to TRBJ2-5; the listed D gene, TRBD2, was not tested against the DNA. TRBV12-2 is flagged as a pseudogene. The CDR3 has 16 amino acids. The CDR3: CASRCIHQGEEETQYF. The CDR3 nucleotides are TGTGCAAGTCGCTGTATACACCAAGGGGAGGAAGAGACCCAGTACTTC.

In this sample, this clonotype turned up a few times. The genes are TRBV19 and TRBJ2-7; 12 nucleotides line up with TRBD1. Germline V lookup: CDR1 LNHDA, CDR2 SQIVND (reference sequence). V shed 6 bases and J 7 bases; nucleotides not matched to a gene: 4. The CDR3 sequence is 13 residues long. The CDR3 is CASRGQGAWEQYF. CDR3 nucleotide sequence: TGTGCCAGTAGGGGACAGGGGGCCTGGGAGCAGTACTTC.

This clonotype was seen a handful of times. This chain joins TRBV7-2 and TRBJ2-5; D perhaps matches TRBD2 (7 bases). Trimming took 5 bases from V and 5 from J, leaving 18 bases between them. CDR3 size: 15 residues. Germline CDR1 and CDR2: SGHTA and FQGNSA. The CDR3 nucleotides are TGTGCCAGCAGCAACCGCAGGGGAGGGATGGAGACCCAGTACTTC. It translates to CASSNRRGGMETQYF. Together with reference TRBV7-2 and TRBJ2-5, the CDR3 gives the full variable domain: GAGVSQSPSNKVTEKGKDVELRCDPISGHTALYWYRQSLGQGLEFLIYFQGNSAPDKSGLPSDRFSAERTGGSVSTLTIQRTQQEDSAVYLCASSNRRGGMETQYFGPGTRLLVL.

This clonotype was seen a few times. The rearrangement joins TRBV7-2 to TRBJ2-7; the D gene could be TRBD1 or TRBD2 (5 bases each). V was trimmed by 4 bases and J by 3 bases, leaving 10 bases between them. The CDR3 covers 13 residues. The germline V gene has CDR1 SGHTA and CDR2 FQGNSA. In nucleotides, the CDR3 is TGTGCCAGCAGCTCCGGGGCTGTCTACGAGCAGTACTTC. Translated, it gives CASSSGAVYEQYF.

This clonotype has ten or more counts. The V call is TRBV7-2, the J call TRBJ2-3; 9 nucleotides match TRBD2. Germline V gives CDR1 SGHTA, CDR2 FQGNSA. This CDR3 has 17 amino acids. The ends lost 2 bases at V and 5 bases at J; junction bases unmatched: 11. The CDR3 DNA is TGTGCCAGCAGCTTATCTTACCTCGGGCGGGAGGGAGATACGCAGTATTTT. Residues: CASSLSYLGREGDTQYF.

This clonotype was observed a handful of times. The V gene is TRBV9, the J gene TRBJ1-4; 9 nucleotides match TRBD1. CDR3 length: 15 residues. Germline V gene lookup returns CDR1 SGDLS and CDR2 YYNGEE. With V trimmed by 4 bases and J by 7 bases, 8 bases remained unmatched. CDR3 region: CASSPRDRDSEKLFF. The CDR3 DNA reads as TGTGCCAGCAGCCCGAGGGACAGGGATAGTGAAAAACTGTTTTTT.

This clonotype was seen only a few times. The chain recombines TRBV7-2 with TRBJ2-3, with D uncertain. Germline V gene sequence: CDR1 SGHTA, CDR2 FQGNSA. This CDR3 has 13 residues. V lost 6 bases, J lost 6 bases, and 13 bases lay in between. Written as DNA, the CDR3 is TGTGCCAGCAGTCTATCGGAATGGGATACGCAGTATTTT. It codes for CASSLSEWDTQYF.

Details on this clonotype: A read error may be the cause here, since a much bigger clone is one base away. This chain joins TRBV28 and TRBJ1-1; no clear D gene. CDR3 size: 13 residues. Germline values: CDR1 MDHEN, CDR2 SYDVKM. V lost 2 bases to trimming and J lost 0 bases, with 4 bases between them. The CDR3 DNA follows: TGTGCCAGCAGTTTACCGCTGAACACTGAAGCTTTCTTT. Residues: CASSLPLNTEAFF.

Only a few counts were recorded for this clonotype. The genes are TRBV5-6 and TRBJ2-5, with 12 bases lining up with TRBD2. The CDR3 has 15 residues. In germline, CDR1 is SGHDT, CDR2 YYEEEE. Trimming removed 3 bases from V and 5 bases from J; junction bases left unmatched: 5. In DNA form, the CDR3 reads TGTGCCAGCAGCTACCTGGGACTAGCGGGTGAGACCCAGTACTTC. This sequence encodes CASSYLGLAGETQYF.